The sequence of this T cell receptor beta chain was determined in a study of blood T cell repertoires in COVID-19. Comment on this clone: A read error may produce the germline difference seen at one junction end.

Generated by immunoSEQ multiplex PCR, the TCRdb table keeps only in-frame clones and is missing some. The repertoire has about 80,000 clones, roughly 78% of them found once; the top ten carry over 9.5%. The specimen was peripheral blood. This receptor was obtained from a man aged 55 to 70 with acute or convalescent COVID-19.

CDR3 nucleotide sequence: TGTGCCAGCAGTACGGGACAGCTAATTTTT. Protein product: CASSTGQLIF. The chain carries TRBV6-5 and TRBJ1-3; 7 bases are shared with TRBD1. The CDR3 extends over 10 amino acids. The germline V gene has CDR1 MNHEY and CDR2 SVGAGI.